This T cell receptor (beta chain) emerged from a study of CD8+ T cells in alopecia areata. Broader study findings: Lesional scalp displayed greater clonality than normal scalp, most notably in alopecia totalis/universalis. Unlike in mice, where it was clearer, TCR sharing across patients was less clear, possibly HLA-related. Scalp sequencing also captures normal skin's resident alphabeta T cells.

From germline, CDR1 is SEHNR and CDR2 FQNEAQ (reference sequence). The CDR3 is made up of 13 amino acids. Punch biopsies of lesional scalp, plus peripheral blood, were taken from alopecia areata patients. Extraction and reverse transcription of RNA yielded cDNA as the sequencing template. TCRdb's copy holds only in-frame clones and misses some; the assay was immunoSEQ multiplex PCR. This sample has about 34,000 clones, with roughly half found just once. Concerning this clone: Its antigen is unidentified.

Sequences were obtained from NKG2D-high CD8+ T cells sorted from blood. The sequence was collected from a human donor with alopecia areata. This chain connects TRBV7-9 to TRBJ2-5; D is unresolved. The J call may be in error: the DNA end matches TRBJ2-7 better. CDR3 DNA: TGTGCCAGCAGCTTGAATGGAGCCTACGAGCAGTACTTC. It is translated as CASSLNGAYEQYF.